This TCR beta chain came from a study of T cells in localized non-small cell lung cancer. General study findings and limits: Without multi-region sequencing, intratumor heterogeneity could not be excluded. Within adjacent lung there appeared a median 57 of the top 100 tumor clones. The study linked higher blood T cell density to longer overall survival. Measurement of T cell clonality placed uninvolved adjacent lung highest, above the level in tumor.

This CDR3 spans 14 amino acids. The ends were cut back, 5 bases at V and 3 bases at J, with 11 bases in the middle. CDR1 ENHRY and CDR2 SYGVKD come from the germline V gene. About this clone: The target antigen is unknown.

Repertoires were generated with immunoSEQ multiplex PCR, while TCRdb's copy carries only in-frame clones and drops some. This table holds tens of thousands of clones, approximately 91% found once. The chain employs TRBV10-3 and TRBJ1-5; D perhaps matches TRBD1 (6 bases). This sample comprised peripheral blood, obtained before any cancer treatment. The sequence came from a female donor over 55 with stage I lung adenocarcinoma. The CDR3 DNA follows: TGTGCCATCAGTAGACAGGATTCCAATCAGCCCCAGCATTTT. Residues: CAISRQDSNQPQHF.